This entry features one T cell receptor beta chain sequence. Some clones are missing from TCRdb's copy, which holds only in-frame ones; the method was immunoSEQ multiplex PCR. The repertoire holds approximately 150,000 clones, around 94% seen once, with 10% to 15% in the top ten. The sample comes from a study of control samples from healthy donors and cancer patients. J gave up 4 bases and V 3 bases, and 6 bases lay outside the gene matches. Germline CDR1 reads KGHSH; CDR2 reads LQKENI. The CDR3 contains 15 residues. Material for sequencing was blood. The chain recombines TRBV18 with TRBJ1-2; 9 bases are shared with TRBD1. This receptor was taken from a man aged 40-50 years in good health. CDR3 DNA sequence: TGTGCCAGCTCACCGTCTGGACAGGGGACCTATGGCTACACCTTC. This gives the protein CASSPSGQGTYGYTF.